The 19 T cell receptor beta chains given below trace back to one sample, sequenced in a study of regulatory T cells in long-lasting Graves disease. Specified time point: newly diagnosed GD, antithyroid drugs for less than 3 months. RNA extracted from PBMCs served as the sequencing template. CDR3 regions were amplified by Arm-PCR using iRepertoire HTBI primers to build TCR beta libraries. TCRdb used MiXCR to reprocess the multiplex PCR reads, holding one entry per CDR3 protein. The sample has hundreds of thousands of distinct CDR3 sequences; 16% are singletons. The same specimen was also included in a second study, on T cells in Graves' hyperthyroidism and ophthalmopathy.

The input for sequencing was peripheral blood mononuclear cells (PBMCs), taken at new diagnosis, from a patient treated with antithyroid drugs. The receptors shown here come from a woman aged 30 to 39 with Graves disease.

This clonotype was picked up many times. The chain links TRBV20-1 to TRBJ2-7; TRBD2 agrees at 9 bases. Germline assignment: CDR1 DFQATT and CDR2 SNEGSKA (reference sequence). This CDR3 region has 14 residues. V lost 2 bases and J lost 3; bases outside the gene matches: 5. The CDR3 loop is CSARRLAANYEQYF. CDR3 nucleotides: TGCAGTGCTAGAAGACTAGCGGCAAACTACGAGCAGTACTTC.

This clonotype has a count of ten or more. The CDR3 loop reads CSASRRGGIQPQHF. Written as DNA, the CDR3 is TGCAGTGCTAGTCGGCGGGGCGGGATTCAGCCCCAGCATTTT. The genes are TRBV20-1 and TRBJ1-5; D perhaps matches TRBD1 (5 bases). The ends were cut back, 3 bases at V and 6 bases at J, with 15 bases in the middle. The CDR3 contains 14 residues. Germline V lookup: CDR1 DFQATT, CDR2 SNEGSKA (reference sequence).

This clonotype has just a few counts. The chain links TRBV28 to TRBJ2-1, with TRBD1 matching 10 bases. V lost 5 bases to trimming and J lost 14 bases; unmatched junction nucleotides: 6. CDR3 length: 12 amino acids. CDR1 and CDR2 from the germline V gene are MDHEN and SYDVKM. The CDR3 coding sequence is TGTGCCAGCAGTGCCCCGGGACAGGGGAAGTTCTTC. Its protein product is CASSAPGQGKFF.

The table lists this clonotype with many counts. V gene TRBV7-9 combines with J gene TRBJ2-7, with a weak D call TRBD2 (5 bases). Germline loops: CDR1 SEHNR, CDR2 FQNEAQ (reference sequence). This CDR3 is 12 amino acids long. Deletions cut 5 bases from V and 5 bases from J, with 10 bases between. CDR3: CASSHGLHEQYF. In DNA form, the CDR3 reads TGTGCCAGCAGCCATGGACTTCACGAGCAGTACTTC.

This clonotype was detected ten times or more. This chain uses TRBV19 with TRBJ2-5, with 9 positions matching TRBD2. Germline assignment: CDR1 LNHDA and CDR2 SQIVND (reference sequence). This CDR3 spans 14 amino acids. V shed 5 bases, J shed 4 bases, and the junction held 5 bases outside the gene matches. The chain's CDR3 is CASSLVTSGETQYF. The DNA for the CDR3 is TGTGCCAGTAGTCTCGTGACTAGCGGAGAGACCCAGTACTTC.

This clonotype was seen many times. The V gene is TRBV30, the J gene TRBJ2-5; possibly TRBD1 for D (6 bases). This CDR3 spans 12 amino acids. V was clipped by 6 bases and J by 5 bases, with 13 bases between them. CDR1 and CDR2 from the germline V gene are GTSNPN and SVGIG (reference sequence). CDR3 nucleotide sequence: TGTGCCTGCTCCACAGGGAGTGAGACCCAGTACTTC. Its translation is CACSTGSETQYF.

The DNA for the CDR3 is TGTGCCAGCAGTTACCCCTCGGCCAGGGATTACCTAGCGGGAGATCTGCGCGAGCAGTACTTC. It translates to CASSYPSARDYLAGDLREQYF. The chain recombines TRBV6-5 with TRBJ2-7, with TRBD2 matching 10 bases. CDR1 is MNHEY and CDR2 is SVGAGI in the germline V gene. CDR3 length: 21 amino acids. With V trimmed by 2 bases and J by 6 bases, 25 bases remained unmatched.

This clonotype was recorded many times. The rearrangement uses TRBV20-1 and TRBJ2-1; TRBD1 is a possible D gene (6 bases). Germline CDR1 and CDR2: DFQATT and SNEGSKA (reference sequence). The CDR3 spans 15 residues. V was cut by 5 bases and J by 2 bases, with 16 bases left in between. The CDR3 sequence: CSAEGETGAYNEQFF. As DNA, the CDR3 is TGCAGTGCTGAGGGGGAGACTGGCGCCTACAATGAGCAGTTCTTC.

This clonotype appeared many times. CDR3 residues: CASSLASGAGVNTEAFF. The CDR3 coding sequence is TGTGCCAGCAGCTTAGCTTCAGGCGCTGGGGTGAACACTGAAGCTTTCTTT. This chain connects TRBV7-2 to TRBJ1-1; D unresolved. Germline values: CDR1 SGHTA, CDR2 FQGNSA. The CDR3 extends over 17 amino acids. V lost 0 bases, J lost 0 bases, and 14 bases lay in between. Variable domain in full (rest from reference TRBV7-2 and TRBJ1-1): GAGVSQSPSNKVTEKGKDVELRCDPISGHTALYWYRQSLGQGLEFLIYFQGNSAPDKSGLPSDRFSAERTGGSVSTLTIQRTQQEDSAVYLCASSLASGAGVNTEAFFGQGTRLTVV.

This clonotype was seen a handful of times. The chain uses TRBV29-1 and TRBJ1-6; a weak D match, TRBD1 (5 bases). Per the germline V gene, CDR1 is SQVTM and CDR2 is ANQGSEA. CDR3 size: 13 residues. V was trimmed by 4 bases and J by 7 bases, leaving 11 bases between them. CDR3 protein: CSVGREGNSPLHF. CDR3 DNA: TGCAGCGTTGGGCGTGAGGGGAATTCACCCCTCCACTTT.

This chain uses TRBV28 with TRBJ2-4; TRBD2 matches 10 bases. Germline CDR1 is MDHEN and CDR2 is SYDVKM. There are 14 residues in the CDR3. V shed 5 bases and J 3 bases; nucleotides not matched to a gene: 1. For the CDR3, the DNA is TGTGCCAGCAGTCCTAGCGGGAGCAAAAACATTCAGTACTTC. This encodes CASSPSGSKNIQYF.

This clonotype was seen only a few times. The rearrangement joins TRBV19 to TRBJ2-3, with D unresolved. CDR1 is LNHDA, CDR2 SQIVND, per germline (reference sequence). Trimming took off 8 bases at V and 0 bases at J, with 9 bases between the two ends. This CDR3 is built from 13 residues. The CDR3 here is CASRVASTDTQYF. The CDR3 nucleotides are TGTGCCAGTCGGGTGGCTAGCACAGATACGCAGTATTTT.

This clonotype was recorded a few times. The CDR3 region is CASRDRGPAGELFF. The CDR3 bases are TGTGCCAGCCGGGACAGGGGGCCCGCCGGGGAGCTGTTTTTT. The V gene is TRBV27, the J gene TRBJ2-2, with 12 bases fitting TRBD1. The trim removed 8 bases at V and 6 bases at J, leaving 4 bases unmatched. There are 14 residues in the CDR3. Germline lookup yields CDR1 MNHEY and CDR2 SMNVEV (reference sequence).

About this clonotype itself: Since a far larger clone is one base different, this is likely a read error. This chain connects TRBV28 to TRBJ2-7; the D is unclear. Trimming removed 5 bases at V and 10 bases at J, with 12 bases between. The germline V gene has CDR1 MDHEN and CDR2 SYDVKM. The CDR3 has 11 amino acids. The CDR3 is CASSDPYDQYF. DNA for the CDR3: TGTGCCAGCAGTGACCCTTATGATCAGTACTTC.

This sequence joins TRBV28 and TRBJ2-1, with 8 bases that match TRBD1. The CDR3 loop spans 13 amino acids. The germline CDR1 and CDR2 sequences are MDHEN and SYDVKM. J was trimmed by 8 bases and V by 5 bases; bases with no gene match: 5. CDR3 in DNA: TGTGCCAGCAGTGCAGGGGGCCAGGATGAGCAGTTCTTC. It specifies CASSAGGQDEQFF.

This clonotype occurred many times. The J gene is TRBJ2-1, the V gene TRBV29-1; the match to TRBD2 covers 9 bases. The CDR3 is 15 residues long. Germline-derived CDR1 and CDR2 are SQVTM and ANQGSEA. CDR3 amino acids: CTGNHPASGINEQFF. The CDR3 DNA reads as TGCACGGGAAACCACCCCGCTAGCGGGATCAATGAGCAGTTCTTC.

The rearrangement links TRBV5-8 to TRBJ1-1, with 8 bases matching TRBD1. J gave up 4 bases and V 4 bases, and 9 bases lay outside the gene matches. This CDR3 spans 15 amino acids. CDR1 is SGHTS, CDR2 YDEGEE, per germline. As DNA, the CDR3 is TGTGCCAGCAGCACTAGACAGGGGTGGGTCACTGAAGCTTTCTTT. As protein: CASSTRQGWVTEAFF.

The V and J genes are TRBV5-1 and TRBJ2-7; D remains ambiguous. V shed 0 bases and J shed 2 bases, with 12 bases lying between them. Germline V gene lookup returns CDR1 SGHRS and CDR2 YFSETQ. The CDR3 runs to 15 residues. The CDR3 coding sequence is TGCGCCAGCAGCTTGGATCGCAGTTTAACCTACGAGCAGTACTTC. It translates to CASSLDRSLTYEQYF.

This clonotype has a count of ten or more. The rearrangement uses TRBV28 and TRBJ2-7; D gene ambiguous. Germline CDR1 MDHEN, CDR2 SYDVKM. The CDR3 loop spans 13 amino acids. Trimming took 6 bases from V and 2 from J, leaving 11 bases between them. CDR3 bases: TGTGCCAGCAGCCGTCCGGAGACCTACGAGCAGTACTTC. Its protein is CASSRPETYEQYF.